This passage covers 27 T cell receptor beta chains from one sample sequenced in a study of cytomegalovirus exposure and HLA in healthy donors. 60 Vbeta and 13 Jbeta primers were used in PCR. The table came from immunoSEQ multiplex PCR; TCRdb's copy has only in-frame clones and leaves some out. The sample lists some 150,000 clones, roughly three quarters occurring once. Input material: PBMCs. The receptors shown here come from a male donor in good health and CMV-seronegative.

V gene TRBV11-2 combines with J gene TRBJ1-1; 10 bases are a match to TRBD1. This CDR3 is 14 amino acids long. The V segment lost 0 bases and the J segment 11 bases; nucleotides outside the gene matches: 6. Germline-derived CDR1 and CDR2 are SGHAT and FQNNGV. The CDR3 protein is CASSLDWDRGKAFF. Here the CDR3 DNA reads TGTGCCAGCAGCTTAGATTGGGACAGGGGTAAGGCTTTCTTT.

The chain recombines TRBV6-5 with TRBJ2-7; no definite D call. The V end was cut by 4 bases, the J end by 2 bases, with 15 bases between. The CDR3 extends over 15 amino acids. The V gene's germline CDR1 is MNHEY and CDR2 SVGAGI. In DNA, the CDR3 is TGTGCCAGCAGTTCCCGAGGATCCGGCACCTACGAGCAGTACTTC. This codes for CASSSRGSGTYEQYF.

The genes are TRBV9 and TRBJ2-1, with D unclear. With 4 bases removed from V and 4 bases from J, the gap between germline ends came to 3 bases. This CDR3 spans 11 amino acids. In germline, CDR1 is SGDLS, CDR2 YYNGEE. The DNA for the CDR3 is TGTGCCAGCAGCACTTACAATGAGCAGTTCTTC. It is translated as CASSTYNEQFF. The entire variable domain, with the rest obtained from reference TRBV9 and TRBJ2-1, is as follows: DSGVTQTPKHLITATGQRVTLRCSPRSGDLSVYWYQQSLDQGLQFLIQYYNGEERAKGNILERFSAQQFPDLHSELNLSSLELGDSALYFCASSTYNEQFFGPGTRLTVL.

This clone was seen only a few times. This sequence joins TRBV7-2 and TRBJ2-7, with D perhaps matching TRBD1 (6 bases). CDR3 length equals 14 residues. Germline V gene lookup returns CDR1 SGHTA and CDR2 FQGNSA. The V end was cut by 5 bases, the J end by 3 bases, with 14 bases between. The CDR3 protein is CASSPPGQHYEQYF. The DNA for the CDR3 is TGTGCCAGCAGCCCACCCGGACAGCACTACGAGCAGTACTTC.

V and J are TRBV4-1 and TRBJ2-3; D possibly corresponds to TRBD2 (5 bases). There are 14 residues in the CDR3. The V gene lost 1 base and the J gene lost 7 bases, with 12 bases spanning the gap. Germline assignment: CDR1 MGHRA and CDR2 YSYEKL. In nucleotides, the CDR3 is TGCGCCAGCAGCCAAGGCCCCGGCGGGCATACGCAGTATTTT. Amino acid sequence: CASSQGPGGHTQYF.

The chain couples TRBV27 to TRBJ1-2, with 7 bases identical to TRBD1. Germline CDR1 reads MNHEY; CDR2 reads SMNVEV (reference sequence). This CDR3 is 13 amino acids long. Trimming cost V 4 bases and J 4 bases; bases outside gene matches: 3. Here the CDR3 reads CASSYRGGYGYTF. The CDR3 DNA is TGTGCCAGCAGTTACAGGGGTGGCTATGGCTACACCTTC.

The chain couples TRBV2 to TRBJ2-3; no clear D. Per the germline V gene, CDR1 is SNHLY and CDR2 is FYNNEI. Between the trimmed V and J ends, which lost 0 bases and 2 bases, there was a span of 9 bases. The CDR3 is made up of 15 amino acids. CDR3 sequence reads: CASSEALTTTDTQYF. The CDR3 DNA is TGTGCCAGCAGTGAAGCGCTTACAACCACAGATACGCAGTATTTT.

The gene calls are TRBV19 and TRBJ2-1, with 7 bases lining up with TRBD1. From germline, CDR1 is LNHDA and CDR2 SQIVND (reference sequence). This CDR3 is 14 amino acids long. V shed 3 bases, J shed 4 bases, and the junction held 3 bases outside the gene matches. The CDR3 protein is CASSIRTGYNEQFF. The CDR3 DNA follows: TGTGCCAGTAGTATTCGGACAGGATACAATGAGCAGTTCTTC.

The genes are TRBV5-1 and TRBJ1-2, with D maybe TRBD1 (5 bases). Trimming took off 5 bases at V and 5 bases at J, with 19 bases between the two ends. The CDR3 sequence is 15 residues long. Looked up from germline, CDR1 is SGHRS and CDR2 is YFSETQ. The CDR3 nucleotides read TGCGCCAGCAGTCAATCCCCAGGGCTCGAGTATGGCTACACCTTC. Translation: CASSQSPGLEYGYTF.

The chain employs TRBV30 and TRBJ2-5, with D possibly matching TRBD2 (7 bases). Germline V CDR1 and CDR2: GTSNPN, SVGIG (reference sequence). V shed 5 bases and J shed 14 bases, with 18 bases lying between them. The CDR3 spans 11 residues. The CDR3: CAWEGGRGTYF. In DNA form, the CDR3 reads TGTGCCTGGGAGGGAGGGAGGGGGACTTACTTC.

The V call is TRBV2, the J call TRBJ1-6; 8 positions match TRBD1. CDR3 length: 14 residues. The junction had 10 bases not matched to a gene; V was cut back by 9 bases and J by 9 bases. Germline assignment: CDR1 SNHLY and CDR2 FYNNEI. The CDR3, as DNA: TGTGCCAGACGATGGACAGGGAGCGGTTCACCCCTCCACTTT. Its translation: CARRWTGSGSPLHF.

The chain combines TRBV6-1 with TRBJ2-1; possibly TRBD1 for D (6 bases). The V end was cut by 5 bases, the J end by 6 bases, with 11 bases between. Germline loops: CDR1 MNHNS, CDR2 SASEGT. There are 13 residues in the CDR3. The CDR3 loop reads CASSLLGGNEQFF. The CDR3 DNA reads as TGTGCCAGCAGTTTACTAGGGGGCAATGAGCAGTTCTTC.

The V and J genes are TRBV5-1 and TRBJ1-6; D ambiguous. Trimming left V 4 bases short and J 5 bases short, with 13 bases between. Looked up from germline, CDR1 is SGHRS and CDR2 is YFSETQ. This CDR3 is built from 15 residues. The CDR3 protein is CASSRYSGDNSPLHF. For the CDR3, the DNA is TGCGCCAGCAGCCGTTACTCAGGTGATAATTCACCCCTCCACTTT. Combining the CDR3 with reference TRBV5-1 and TRBJ1-6 gives the whole variable domain KAGVTQTPRYLIKTRGQQVTLSCSPISGHRSVSWYQQTPGQGLQFLFEYFSETQRNKGNFPGRFSGRQFSNSRSEMNVSTLELGDSALYLCASSRYSGDNSPLHFGNGTRLTVT.

The chain couples TRBV1 to TRBJ1-4; the table's D call TRBD1 went unverified against the DNA. TRBV1 is termed a pseudogene. This CDR3 comprises 15 residues. CDR3 sequence: CTSSHVDRVEEKLFF. The CDR3 DNA sequence: TGCACCAGCAGCCACGTTGACAGGGTTGAAGAAAAACTGTTTTTT.

The rearrangement links TRBV30 to TRBJ2-5; 7 bases line up with TRBD2. The length of the CDR3 is 13 residues. In germline, CDR1 is GTSNPN, CDR2 SVGIG (reference sequence). The trim removed 4 bases at V and 7 bases at J, leaving 9 bases unmatched. The CDR3 reads CAWNGAGRGTQYF. Here the CDR3 DNA reads TGTGCCTGGAATGGGGCAGGGAGGGGGACCCAGTACTTC.

The V and J genes are TRBV5-4 and TRBJ2-1, with D unclear. Germline CDR1 is SGHNT and CDR2 is YYREEE (reference sequence). The ends were cut back, 0 bases at V and 0 bases at J, with 10 bases in the middle. The CDR3 sequence is 16 residues long. CDR3 amino acids: CASSLGLISSYNEQFF. CDR3 bases: TGTGCCAGCAGCTTGGGACTCATTAGCTCCTACAATGAGCAGTTCTTC.

This chain uses TRBV19 with TRBJ1-1; a weak D match, TRBD1 (5 bases). Per the germline V gene, CDR1 is LNHDA and CDR2 is SQIVND (reference sequence). The CDR3 covers 13 residues. V was pared by 10 bases and J by 4 bases, with 16 bases between. As DNA, the CDR3 is TGTGCCACCTCCTCCAGGGCCAGCACTGAAGCTTTCTTT. This sequence encodes CATSSRASTEAFF.

The V call is TRBV19, the J call TRBJ1-1; D is unresolved. Looked up from germline, CDR1 is LNHDA and CDR2 is SQIVND (reference sequence). This CDR3 region has 15 residues. V was clipped by 0 bases and J by 1 base, with 9 bases between them. The CDR3: CASSIDLERNTEAFF. CDR3 DNA sequence: TGTGCCAGTAGTATAGATTTGGAGAGGAACACTGAAGCTTTCTTT.

V gene TRBV6-6 combines with J gene TRBJ2-3; 10 nucleotides align to TRBD2. CDR1 and CDR2 from the germline V gene are MNHNY and SVGAGI (reference sequence). The CDR3 is 16 residues long. Losses at the gene ends were 4 bases for V and 6 bases for J; bases not matched to a gene: 10. The CDR3 DNA follows: TGTGCCAGCAGTTTCTCAGCGGGGGGGCCGTCGGATACGCAGTATTTT. It is translated as CASSFSAGGPSDTQYF.

The V call is TRBV7-6, the J call TRBJ1-6; TRBD1 might be the D (5 bases). This CDR3 spans 15 amino acids. Trimming stripped 0 bases from V and 7 bases from J, with 10 bases between. Per germline, CDR1 SGHVS and CDR2 FNYEAQ. CDR3 region: CASSLAQGQNSPLHF. The DNA of the CDR3 is TGTGCCAGCAGCTTAGCGCAGGGCCAAAATTCACCCCTCCACTTT.

CDR3 sequence: CASKRDRLYNEQFF. CDR3 nucleotides: TGTGCCAGCAAACGGGACAGACTCTACAATGAGCAGTTCTTC. This chain uses TRBV6-6 with TRBJ2-1; 7 positions agree with TRBD1. CDR1 is MNHNY, CDR2 SVGAGI, per germline (reference sequence). V lost 7 bases, J lost 3 bases, and 6 bases stayed unmatched. This CDR3 has 14 residues.

V gene TRBV5-1 combines with J gene TRBJ2-5; TRBD1 is a possible D gene (5 bases). V lost 6 bases to trimming and J lost 2 bases, with 11 bases between them. The CDR3 has 13 amino acids. Germline assignment: CDR1 SGHRS and CDR2 YFSETQ. In DNA form, the CDR3 reads TGCGCCAGCAAGAAGACAGCACAAGAGACCCAGTACTTC. Translated, it gives CASKKTAQETQYF.

This chain connects TRBV2 to TRBJ2-5; 9 nucleotides align to TRBD1. The length of the CDR3 is 12 residues. The germline V gene encodes CDR1 SNHLY and CDR2 FYNNEI. With 2 bases clipped from V and 12 bases from J, the junction kept 4 bases outside the gene matches. Here the CDR3 DNA reads TGTGCCAGCAGTGAAAGGACAGGGGTAGAGTACTTC. Translation: CASSERTGVEYF.

The chain recombines TRBV7-3 with TRBJ2-1; 12 bases align to TRBD1. Losses at the gene ends were 5 bases for V and 8 bases for J; bases not matched to a gene: 10. This CDR3 is 16 amino acids long. Looked up from germline, CDR1 is SGHTA and CDR2 is FQGTGA. CDR3 sequence (DNA): TGTGCCAGCAGCCCGGATGAAGGGACAGGGGGCCATGAGCAGTTCTTC. Protein sequence: CASSPDEGTGGHEQFF.

The chain couples TRBV7-8 to TRBJ2-1; 12 bases line up with TRBD2. The CDR3 has 16 amino acids. The germline CDR1 and CDR2 sequences are SGHVS and FQNEAQ. The V gene end was trimmed by 1 base and the J gene end by 8 bases; junction bases not matched to a gene: 6. CDR3 amino acids: CASSLVGLAGLDEQFF. CDR3 coding DNA: TGTGCCAGCAGCTTAGTAGGACTAGCGGGGCTCGATGAGCAGTTCTTC.

This chain links TRBV30 with TRBJ1-5, with 7 bases aligning to TRBD1. This CDR3 is 15 amino acids long. The V gene's germline CDR1 is GTSNPN and CDR2 SVGIG (reference sequence). Losses at the gene ends were 1 base for V and 3 bases for J; bases not matched to a gene: 6. The CDR3 loop is CAWSGDRAINQPQHF. The DNA of the CDR3 is TGTGCCTGGAGTGGTGACAGGGCAATCAATCAGCCCCAGCATTTT.

This clone was observed a single time. At one boundary the junction diverges from the germline segment, which might be a read error. The V gene is TRBV14, the J gene TRBJ1-1; 8 bases are shared with TRBD1. Germline loops: CDR1 SGHDN, CDR2 FVKESK. The CDR3 runs to 15 residues. The CDR3: CASRQDRGGITEAFF. CDR3 nucleotide sequence: TGTGCCAGCAGGCAAGACAGGGGCGGCATCACTGAAGCTTTCTTT.